The next 3 T cell receptor beta chains were all read from a single sample in a study of cytotoxic CD8 clonotypes in ibrutinib-treated CLL (dated by TCRdb to the early 2020s). The time point label corresponds to: 12 months on ibrutinib. The protocol used for the library was the immunoSEQ multiplex PCR assay. The immuneACCESS repertoire file appears here via TCRdb, limited to in-frame rearrangements. These files lack a portion of the clones; in checked studies, under half of the deficit traces to unresolved V genes, and the cause of the others is not known. Within this sample are tens of thousands of clones, with approximately 57% of them counted one time only. The ten largest clones capture about 15% of the sample. The sequences come from PBMCs, collected after 12 months of ibrutinib treatment. The receptors come from a human donor with chronic lymphocytic leukemia.

This clone was detected a few times. The rearrangement uses TRBV4-2 and TRBJ2-4, with D uncertain. Trimming stripped 1 base from V and 0 bases from J, with 10 bases between. This CDR3 contains 16 residues. CDR1 and CDR2 (germline): LGHNA, YNFKEQ. The DNA of the CDR3 is TGTGCCAGCAGCCAAGTGAACATCTTAGCCAAAAACATTCAGTACTTC. Translation gives CASSQVNILAKNIQYF.

The chain couples TRBV9 to TRBJ2-2; D might be TRBD2 (6 bases). V shed 0 bases and J shed 6 bases, with 9 bases lying between them. The CDR3 runs 14 residues. CDR1 is SGDLS and CDR2 is YYNGEE in the germline V gene. The CDR3 DNA reads as TGTGCCAGCAGCGTAGTCCGGGAGCCCGGGGAGCTGTTTTTT. It is translated as CASSVVREPGELFF. The whole variable domain, remainder taken from reference TRBV9 and TRBJ2-2, is DSGVTQTPKHLITATGQRVTLRCSPRSGDLSVYWYQQSLDQGLQFLIQYYNGEERAKGNILERFSAQQFPDLHSELNLSSLELGDSALYFCASSVVREPGELFFGEGSRLTVL.

This clone was found a few times. Here the CDR3 DNA reads TGTGCCAGCAGTCCCAGCGGTACCTACGAGCAGTACTTC. It is translated as CASSPSGTYEQYF. The chain recombines TRBV28 with TRBJ2-7, with D maybe TRBD2 (5 bases). CDR1 is MDHEN, CDR2 SYDVKM, per germline. The ends were cut back, 5 bases at V and 2 bases at J, with 10 bases in the middle. The CDR3 loop spans 13 amino acids.